The 17 T cell receptor beta chains below all came from one sample that was sequenced in a study of blood T cell repertoires in COVID-19. Using immunoSEQ multiplex PCR, the repertoire was profiled, and TCRdb retains in-frame clones only, with some absent. Counted here are tens of thousands of clones, about 79% occurring once; the ten biggest clones make up approximately 15%. The sequencing input was peripheral blood. These receptors came from a human donor in a cohort sampled during active COVID-19.

The rearrangement joins TRBV5-5 to TRBJ2-4; D uncertain. CDR1 SGHKS and CDR2 YYEKEE come from the germline V gene (reference sequence). There are 14 residues in the CDR3. Trimming removed 4 bases at V and 9 bases at J, with 17 bases between. As DNA, the CDR3 is TGTGCCAGCAGCCCCATGACGGCACCTAGCATTCAGTACTTC. Its translation: CASSPMTAPSIQYF.

In this sample, this clone turned up once. The V gene is TRBV30, the J gene TRBJ2-5; 11 bases line up with TRBD2. The V segment lost 1 base and the J segment 1 base; nucleotides outside the gene matches: 5. In germline, CDR1 is GTSNPN, CDR2 SVGIG (reference sequence). This CDR3 region has 16 residues. CDR3 sequence reads: CAWSALAGGPQETQYF. DNA of the CDR3: TGTGCCTGGAGTGCCCTAGCGGGGGGCCCCCAAGAGACCCAGTACTTC.

This chain uses TRBV4-1 with TRBJ1-1; maybe TRBD1 (6 bases). The V end lost 1 base, the J end lost 7 bases, and 10 bases lay between the germline ends. Germline V CDR1 and CDR2: MGHRA, YSYEKL. The CDR3 spans 13 residues. In DNA, the CDR3 is TGCGCCAGCAGCCAAGTGCCACAGGGTGAAGCTTTCTTT. Translated, it gives CASSQVPQGEAFF.

V gene TRBV12-3 or TRBV12-4 combines with J gene TRBJ1-4; D gene ambiguous. The CDR3 contains 12 residues. Trimming stripped 3 bases from V and 12 bases from J, with 11 bases between. The CDR3 spells CASSFSGMELFF. Here the CDR3 DNA reads TGTGCCAGCAGTTTCTCGGGGATGGAACTGTTTTTT.

The chain recombines TRBV5-4 with TRBJ2-3; D is possibly TRBD2 (5 bases). Trimming took off 1 base at V and 4 bases at J, with 7 bases between the two ends. Germline lookup yields CDR1 SGHNT and CDR2 YYREEE (reference sequence). CDR3 length: 13 residues. Here the CDR3 reads CASSLRGSDTQYF. The CDR3 coding sequence is TGTGCCAGCAGCTTGCGAGGGTCAGATACGCAGTATTTT.

The chain links TRBV4-1 to TRBJ2-3; 8 positions match TRBD2. There are 16 residues in the CDR3. Germline V gene data show CDR1 as MGHRA and CDR2 as YSYEKL. After removal of 4 bases from V and 6 bases from J, the junction contained 12 bases not matched to a gene. CDR3 sequence (DNA): TGCGCCAGCAGCCCGTGGTCTAGCGGGCGGGGGGATACGCAGTATTTT. It specifies CASSPWSSGRGDTQYF.

The gene calls are TRBV9 and TRBJ2-3, with TRBD2 identical over 9 bases. The germline gives CDR1 SGDLS, CDR2 YYNGEE. J was trimmed by 1 base and V by 1 base; bases with no gene match: 7. This CDR3 has 17 amino acids. The chain's CDR3 is CASSVTTWTSGTDTQYF. DNA of the CDR3: TGTGCCAGCAGCGTAACGACTTGGACTAGCGGCACAGATACGCAGTATTTT.

Concerning this clone: Other DNA sequences within the sample encode an identical CDR3. V and J are TRBV3-1 (or the pseudogene TRBV3-2) and TRBJ2-2, with TRBD1 as a possible D gene (6 bases). Germline CDR1 is LGHDT and CDR2 is YNNKEL (reference sequence). The length of the CDR3 is 15 residues. V gave up 1 base and J gave up 3 bases, with 9 bases separating them. The CDR3 region is CASSQGRGYTGELFF. The CDR3 nucleotides are TGTGCCAGCAGCCAAGGCAGGGGTTACACCGGGGAGCTGTTTTTT.

The chain recombines TRBV19 with TRBJ1-5, with a weak D call TRBD1 (5 bases). Germline-derived CDR1 and CDR2 are LNHDA and SQIVND (reference sequence). The V gene lost 7 bases and the J gene lost 2 bases, with 15 bases spanning the gap. This CDR3 spans 15 amino acids. The CDR3 spells CASKGAAGGNQPQHF. Here the CDR3 DNA reads TGTGCCAGTAAAGGGGCGGCGGGGGGCAATCAGCCCCAGCATTTT. Variable domain in full (rest from reference TRBV19 and TRBJ1-5): DGGITQSPKYLFRKEGQNVTLSCEQNLNHDAMYWYRQDPGQGLRLIYYSQIVNDFQKGDIAEGYSVSREKKESFPLTVTSAQKNPTAFYLCASKGAAGGNQPQHFGDGTRLSIL.

The chain combines TRBV11-3 with TRBJ2-7; TRBD1 matches at 7 bases. The V gene's germline CDR1 is SGHNT and CDR2 YENEEA. The CDR3 sequence is 12 residues long. V shed 5 bases, J shed 6 bases, and the junction held 4 bases outside the gene matches. The CDR3 sequence is CASSITGVEQYF. In DNA form, the CDR3 reads TGTGCCAGCAGCATAACAGGGGTCGAGCAGTACTTC. The whole variable domain, filled in from reference TRBV11-3 and TRBJ2-7, reads EAGVVQSPRYKIIEKKQPVAFWCNPISGHNTLYWYLQNLGQGPELLIRYENEEAVDDSQLPKDRFSAERLKGVDSTLKIQPAELGDSAVYLCASSITGVEQYFGPGTRLTVT.

Written as DNA, the CDR3 is TGCAGCGTTGAGGGCCGGGGATTGGGAGGCTACACCTTC. It translates to CSVEGRGLGGYTF. This chain joins TRBV29-1 and TRBJ1-2, with D unresolved. The length of the CDR3 is 13 residues. Trimming took off 3 bases at V and 8 bases at J, with 16 bases between the two ends. Germline assignment: CDR1 SQVTM and CDR2 ANQGSEA.

The chain joins TRBV27 to TRBJ2-1; D perhaps matches TRBD1 (6 bases). Trimming removed 3 bases at V and 4 bases at J, with 13 bases between. Germline CDR1 and CDR2: MNHEY and SMNVEV (reference sequence). This CDR3 comprises 15 residues. DNA of the CDR3: TGTGCCAGCAGTTTGCTGGGGACAAGTTACAATGAGCAGTTCTTC. Translated: CASSLLGTSYNEQFF.

The gene calls are TRBV27 and TRBJ1-5; D is undetermined. CDR3 length: 12 residues. Germline CDR1 is MNHEY and CDR2 is SMNVEV (reference sequence). Deletions cut 3 bases from V and 5 bases from J, with 5 bases between. CDR3 sequence reads: CASSFGDQPQHF. The CDR3 bases are TGTGCCAGCAGTTTCGGGGATCAGCCCCAGCATTTT.

The chain combines TRBV9 with TRBJ2-7; D is possibly TRBD1 (5 bases). V dropped 0 bases and J dropped 0 bases, with 7 bases sitting between them. Germline-derived CDR1 and CDR2 are SGDLS and YYNGEE. The CDR3 runs to 14 residues. CDR3 nucleotides: TGTGCCAGCAGCGTAGGGGGCAGCTCCTACGAGCAGTACTTC. Translating gives CASSVGGSSYEQYF.

This chain joins TRBV28 and TRBJ1-1; weak D call: TRBD1 (5 bases). The CDR3 has 16 amino acids. Per germline, CDR1 MDHEN and CDR2 SYDVKM. The V end lost 4 bases, the J end lost 2 bases, and 17 bases lay between the germline ends. CDR3 in amino acids: CASSSLPGLGNTEAFF. The CDR3 DNA follows: TGTGCCAGCAGTTCCCTCCCAGGGTTGGGTAACACTGAAGCTTTCTTT.

V gene TRBV6-5 combines with J gene TRBJ2-7, with D perhaps matching TRBD2 (5 bases). The ends were cut back, 0 bases at V and 0 bases at J, with 12 bases in the middle. CDR1 is MNHEY and CDR2 is SVGAGI in the germline V gene. This CDR3 comprises 16 residues. The CDR3 reads CASSYSGSRGSYEQYF. The CDR3, as DNA: TGTGCCAGCAGTTACTCGGGCTCCCGGGGCTCCTACGAGCAGTACTTC.

This chain connects TRBV24-1 to TRBJ2-3; D perhaps matches TRBD1 (5 bases). The CDR3 is made up of 17 amino acids. CDR1 KGHDR and CDR2 SFDVKD come from the germline V gene. Trimming pared 1 base from V and 3 bases from J, leaving 16 bases between. The chain's CDR3 is CATSDFRKGVLTDTQYF. The CDR3 region has the DNA TGTGCCACCAGTGATTTCCGTAAAGGGGTTCTAACAGATACGCAGTATTTT.